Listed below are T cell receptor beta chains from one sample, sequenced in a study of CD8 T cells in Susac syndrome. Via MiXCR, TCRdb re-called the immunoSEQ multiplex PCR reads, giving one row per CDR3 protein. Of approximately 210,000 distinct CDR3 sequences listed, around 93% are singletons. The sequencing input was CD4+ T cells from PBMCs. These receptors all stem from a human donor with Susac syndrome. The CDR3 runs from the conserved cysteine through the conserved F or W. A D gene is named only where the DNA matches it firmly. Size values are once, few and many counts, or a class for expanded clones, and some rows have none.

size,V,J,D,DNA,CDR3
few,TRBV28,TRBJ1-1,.,TGTGCCAGCAGCCGGGCGGGCACCACTGAAGCTTTCTTT,CASSRAGTTEAFF
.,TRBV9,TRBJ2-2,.,TGTGCCAGCAGCGTAGGGGGTGCGGGGATGAACACCGGGGAGCTGTTTTTT,CASSVGGAGMNTGELFF
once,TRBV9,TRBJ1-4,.,TGTGCCAGCAGCGTAGTCGGTGCGTCCGGGGAAAAACTGTTTTTT,CASSVVGASGEKLFF
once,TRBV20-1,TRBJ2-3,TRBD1,TGCAGTGCCAGACAGGGAGTAGAAGATACGCAGTATTTT,CSARQGVEDTQYF
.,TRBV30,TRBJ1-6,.,TGTGCCTGGAGTGTACTAGTTACGCTCCACTTT,CAWSVLVTLHF
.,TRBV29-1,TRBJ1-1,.,TGCAGCGTTTACAGGGACCAGAACACTGAAGCTTTCTTT,CSVYRDQNTEAFF
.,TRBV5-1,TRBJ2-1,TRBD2,TGCGCCAGCAGCTTCACCGGGACTAGTTACAATGAGCAGTTCTTC,CASSFTGTSYNEQFF
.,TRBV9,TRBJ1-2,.,TGTGCCAGCAGCGTAGTAAGTGGGGGTCGCTATGGCTACACCTTC,CASSVVSGGRYGYTF
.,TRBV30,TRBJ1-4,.,TGTGCCTGGAGTTTATCGTATAATGAAAAACTGTTTTTT,CAWSLSYNEKLFF
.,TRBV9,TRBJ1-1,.,TGTGCCAGCAGCGTAGTTCCGGACACTGAAGCTTTCTTT,CASSVVPDTEAFF
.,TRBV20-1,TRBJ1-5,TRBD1,TGCAGTGCCTCCGGGACAGGCAATCAGCCCCAGCATTTT,CSASGTGNQPQHF
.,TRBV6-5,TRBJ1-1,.,TGTGCCAGCAGTCTCTCGGCGGGGCAGCTGAACACTGAAGCTTTCTTT,CASSLSAGQLNTEAFF
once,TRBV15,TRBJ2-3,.,TGTGCCACCAGCATCGATCTGTTTGGGACGCAGTATTTT,CATSIDLFGTQYF
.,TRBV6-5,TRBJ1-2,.,TGTGCCAGCAGACCCCCCGGGACTCTCTATGGCTACACCTTC,CASRPPGTLYGYTF
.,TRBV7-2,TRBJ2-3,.,TGTGCCAGCGCCAGAGTTGGGGGGTTGACAGATACGCAGTATTTT,CASARVGGLTDTQYF